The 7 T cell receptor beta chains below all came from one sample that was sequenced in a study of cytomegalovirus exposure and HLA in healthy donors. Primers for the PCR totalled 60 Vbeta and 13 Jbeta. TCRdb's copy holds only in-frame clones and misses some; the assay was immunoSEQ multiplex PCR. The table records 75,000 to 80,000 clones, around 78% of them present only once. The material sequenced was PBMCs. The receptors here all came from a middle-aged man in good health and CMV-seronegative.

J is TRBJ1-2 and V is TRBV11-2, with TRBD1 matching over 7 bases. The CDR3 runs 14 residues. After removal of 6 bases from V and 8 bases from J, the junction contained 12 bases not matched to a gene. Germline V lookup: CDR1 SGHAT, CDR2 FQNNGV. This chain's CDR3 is CASSLSPGQLGYTF. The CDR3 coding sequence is TGTGCCAGCAGTCTTTCCCCGGGACAGTTGGGCTACACCTTC.

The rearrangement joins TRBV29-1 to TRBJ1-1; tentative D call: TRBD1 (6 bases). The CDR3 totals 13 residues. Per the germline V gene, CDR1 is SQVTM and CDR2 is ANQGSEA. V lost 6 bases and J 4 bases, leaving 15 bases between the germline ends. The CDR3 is CSVDQGWSTEAFF. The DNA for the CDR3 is TGCAGCGTGGATCAGGGGTGGTCCACTGAAGCTTTCTTT.

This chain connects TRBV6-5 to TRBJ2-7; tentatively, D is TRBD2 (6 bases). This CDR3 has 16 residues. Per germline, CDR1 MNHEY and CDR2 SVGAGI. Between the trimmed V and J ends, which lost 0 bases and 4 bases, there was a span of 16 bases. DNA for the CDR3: TGTGCCAGCAGTTACTCGACTTTAGCGGCATCTTACGAGCAGTACTTC. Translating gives CASSYSTLAASYEQYF.

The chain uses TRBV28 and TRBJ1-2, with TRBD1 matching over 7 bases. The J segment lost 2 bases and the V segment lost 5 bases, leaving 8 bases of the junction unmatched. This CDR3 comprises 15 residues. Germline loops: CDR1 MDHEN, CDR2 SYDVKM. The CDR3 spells CASSTQGYGNYGYTF. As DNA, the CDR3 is TGTGCCAGCAGTACACAGGGGTACGGAAACTATGGCTACACCTTC.

Written as DNA, the CDR3 is TGTGCCACCCAGAAACAGGGGGGTAGTAGCGTCCTGACTTTC. Its translation is CATQKQGGSSVLTF. This chain links TRBV5-4 with TRBJ2-6; TRBD1 agrees at 8 bases. After removal of 9 bases from V and 12 bases from J, the junction contained 14 bases not matched to a gene. This CDR3 contains 14 residues. CDR1 is SGHNT, CDR2 YYREEE, per germline (reference sequence).

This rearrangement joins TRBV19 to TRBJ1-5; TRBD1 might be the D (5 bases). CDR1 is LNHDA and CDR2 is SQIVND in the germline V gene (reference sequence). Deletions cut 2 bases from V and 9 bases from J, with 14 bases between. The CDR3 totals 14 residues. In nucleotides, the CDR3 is TGTGCCAGTAGTATATCTTCCCAGGGTCTGCCCCAGCATTTT. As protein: CASSISSQGLPQHF.

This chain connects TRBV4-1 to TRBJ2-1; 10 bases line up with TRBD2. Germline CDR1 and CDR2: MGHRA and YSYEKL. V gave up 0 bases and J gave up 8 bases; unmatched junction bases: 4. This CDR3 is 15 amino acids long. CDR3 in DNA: TGCGCCAGCAGCCAAGAGCCTAGCGGGAGCTATGAGCAGTTCTTC. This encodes CASSQEPSGSYEQFF.